The present T cell receptor beta chain was sequenced within a study of brain T cells in children with intractable seizures. Study outcomes and limitations: Pre- and post-surgery blood differed in depth, so pre-surgery absences may be undersampling. Patients' HCMV serostatus was unknown; virus specificity rests on CDR3 similarity alone.

From germline, CDR1 is MDHEN and CDR2 SYDVKM. The CDR3 sequence is 14 residues long. V was pared by 2 bases and J by 0 bases, with 6 bases between. In regard to this clone: As yet, its antigen is unknown.

Produced via immunoSEQ multiplex PCR; TCRdb's table is partial and in-frame only. The table lists about 350,000 clones, 93% of them singletons. The time point is: blood from clinic visit 5 months post-surgery; TSC patient then seizure free. Only cases whose brain tissue showed the highest T cell transcript signatures were sequenced. This TCR was sampled from a boy under two years old with tuberous sclerosis and intractable seizures. The chain combines TRBV28 with TRBJ2-3; TRBD1 is a possible D gene (6 bases). The specimen was peripheral blood, collected less than 6 months after surgery. The CDR3 spells CASSLTGSTDTQYF. The CDR3 DNA is TGTGCCAGCAGTTTAACAGGGAGCACAGATACGCAGTATTTT.